Included here is one TCR beta chain sequence, with context. Its target is unknown. Measured with immunoSEQ multiplex PCR; TCRdb has only the in-frame clones, and not every one. The table lists 95,000 to 150,000 clones, about nine tenths of them singletons. This sample is part of a study of T cell responses to AZD1222 COVID-19 vaccine. Study-level background: Investigators merged groups given second doses at roughly 4 or roughly 12 weeks.

From germline, CDR1 is SGHDT and CDR2 YYEEEE. V gave up 6 bases and J gave up 4 bases; unmatched junction bases: 12. This CDR3 comprises 15 residues. Study conclusions and caveats: Baseline serostatus was positive in only a handful of AZD1222 recipients. Among vaccine-associated CD4 TCRs, coverage spanned spike, with dominance at 160-218 and 743-854. Repertoire sampling happened only post peak T cell response.

The chain couples TRBV5-6 to TRBJ1-2, with TRBD1 matching over 7 bases. The source material was peripheral blood, sampled on day 0 of AZD1222 vaccination. The sequence was obtained from an adult in good health. The CDR3 sequence is CASIPRNRGAYGYTF. CDR3 in DNA: TGTGCCAGCATCCCTAGAAACAGGGGAGCCTATGGCTACACCTTC.